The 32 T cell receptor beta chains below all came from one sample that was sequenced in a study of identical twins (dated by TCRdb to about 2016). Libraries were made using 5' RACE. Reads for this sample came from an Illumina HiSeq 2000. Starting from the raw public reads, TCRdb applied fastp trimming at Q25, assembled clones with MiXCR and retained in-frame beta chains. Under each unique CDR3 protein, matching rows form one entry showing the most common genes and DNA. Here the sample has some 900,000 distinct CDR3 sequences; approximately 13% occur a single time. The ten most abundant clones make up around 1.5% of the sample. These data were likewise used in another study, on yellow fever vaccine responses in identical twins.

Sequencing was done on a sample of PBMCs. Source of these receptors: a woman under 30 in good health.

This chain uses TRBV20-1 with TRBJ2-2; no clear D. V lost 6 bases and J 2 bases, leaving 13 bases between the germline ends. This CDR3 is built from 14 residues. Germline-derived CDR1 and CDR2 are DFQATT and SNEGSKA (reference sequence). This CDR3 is CSAEQELNTGELFF. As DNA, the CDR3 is TGCAGTGCCGAGCAAGAATTAAACACCGGGGAGCTGTTTTTT.

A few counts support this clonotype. The DNA for the CDR3 is TGTGCCACCAGCAGAGATGGGAACGTAGGCACCGGGGAGCTGTTTTTT. Encoded protein: CATSRDGNVGTGELFF. V gene TRBV15 combines with J gene TRBJ2-2, with unresolved D. Germline-derived CDR1 and CDR2 are LNHNV and YYDKDF (reference sequence). There are 16 residues in the CDR3. V shed 0 bases and J shed 4 bases, with 12 bases lying between them.

CDR3 loop: CATSEAEKSGANVLTF. The CDR3 coding sequence is TGTGCCACCAGTGAAGCGGAGAAATCTGGGGCCAACGTCCTGACTTTC. This rearrangement joins TRBV24-1 to TRBJ2-6; D might be TRBD2 (5 bases). The CDR3 is 16 amino acids. The V gene's germline CDR1 is KGHDR and CDR2 SFDVKD. V lost 4 bases to trimming and J lost 1 base, with 10 bases between them.

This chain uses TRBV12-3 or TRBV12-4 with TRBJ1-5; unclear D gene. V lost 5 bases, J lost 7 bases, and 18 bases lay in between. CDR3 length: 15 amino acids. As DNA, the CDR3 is TGTGCCAGCAGTCCCGGGTCCTCCAGAATACAGCCCCAGCATTTT. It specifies CASSPGSSRIQPQHF.

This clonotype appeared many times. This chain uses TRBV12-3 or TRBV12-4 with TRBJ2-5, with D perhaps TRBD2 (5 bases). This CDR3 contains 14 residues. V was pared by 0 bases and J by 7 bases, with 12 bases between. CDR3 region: CASSLAQRASTQYF. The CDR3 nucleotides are TGTGCCAGCAGTTTAGCGCAGAGGGCGTCGACCCAGTACTTC.

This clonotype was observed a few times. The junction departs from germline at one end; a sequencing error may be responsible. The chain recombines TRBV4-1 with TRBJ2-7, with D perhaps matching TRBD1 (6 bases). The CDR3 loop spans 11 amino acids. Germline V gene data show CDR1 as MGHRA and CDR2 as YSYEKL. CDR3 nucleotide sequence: TGCGCCAGCAGCCAAGGACAGGACTTTAGCTTC. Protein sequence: CASSQGQDFSF.

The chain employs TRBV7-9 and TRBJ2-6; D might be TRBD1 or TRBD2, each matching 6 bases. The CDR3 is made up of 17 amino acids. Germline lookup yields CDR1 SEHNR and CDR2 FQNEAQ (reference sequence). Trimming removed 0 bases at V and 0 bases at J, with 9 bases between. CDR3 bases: TGTGCCAGCAGCTTAGCGTGGGGGGCCTCTGGGGCCAACGTCCTGACTTTC. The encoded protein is CASSLAWGASGANVLTF.

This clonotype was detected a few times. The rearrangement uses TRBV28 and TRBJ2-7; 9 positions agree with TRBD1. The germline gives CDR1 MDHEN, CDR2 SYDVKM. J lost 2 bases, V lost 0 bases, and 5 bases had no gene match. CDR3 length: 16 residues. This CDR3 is CASSLWTGGRAYEQYF. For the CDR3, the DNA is TGTGCCAGCAGTTTATGGACAGGGGGACGAGCCTACGAGCAGTACTTC.

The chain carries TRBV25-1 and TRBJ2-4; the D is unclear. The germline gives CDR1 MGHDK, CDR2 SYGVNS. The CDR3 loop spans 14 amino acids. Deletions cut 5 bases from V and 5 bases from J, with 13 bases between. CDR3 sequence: CASSLASAENIQYF. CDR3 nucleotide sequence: TGTGCCAGCAGTCTGGCATCCGCGGAAAACATTCAGTACTTC. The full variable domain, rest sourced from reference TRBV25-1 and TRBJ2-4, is EADIYQTPRYLVIGTGKKITLECSQTMGHDKMYWYQQDPGMELHLIHYSYGVNSTEKGDLSSESTVSRIRTEHFPLTLESARPSHTSQYLCASSLASAENIQYFGAGTRLSVL.

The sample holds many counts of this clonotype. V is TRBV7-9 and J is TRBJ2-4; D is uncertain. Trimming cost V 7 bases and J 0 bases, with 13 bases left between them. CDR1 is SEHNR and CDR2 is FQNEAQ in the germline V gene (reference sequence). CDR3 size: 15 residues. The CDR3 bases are TGTGCCAGCACCTTCTCGGAGCTAGCCAAAAACATTCAGTACTTC. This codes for CASTFSELAKNIQYF.

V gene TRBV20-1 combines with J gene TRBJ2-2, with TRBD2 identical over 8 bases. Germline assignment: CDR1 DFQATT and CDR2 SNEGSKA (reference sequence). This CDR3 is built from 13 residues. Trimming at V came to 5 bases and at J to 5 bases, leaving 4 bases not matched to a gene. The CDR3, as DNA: TGCAGTGCTGCTAGCGGGTTTACCGGGGAGCTGTTTTTT. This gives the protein CSAASGFTGELFF.

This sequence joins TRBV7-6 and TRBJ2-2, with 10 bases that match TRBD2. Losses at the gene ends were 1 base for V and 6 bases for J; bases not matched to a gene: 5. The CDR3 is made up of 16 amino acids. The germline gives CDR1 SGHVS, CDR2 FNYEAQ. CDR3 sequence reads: CASSLDGLAGAGELFF. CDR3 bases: TGTGCCAGCAGCTTAGATGGGCTAGCGGGGGCCGGGGAGCTGTTTTTT.

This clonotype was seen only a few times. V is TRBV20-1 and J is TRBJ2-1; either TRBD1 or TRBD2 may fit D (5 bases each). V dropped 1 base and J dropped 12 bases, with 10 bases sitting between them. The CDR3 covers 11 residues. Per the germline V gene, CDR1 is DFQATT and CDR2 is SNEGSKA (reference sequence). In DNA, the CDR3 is TGCAGTGCTAGAGGAGGGCAGGGGCAGTTCTTC. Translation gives CSARGGQGQFF.

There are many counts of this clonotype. The CDR3 DNA reads as TGCGCCAGCAGCCTCGAGCGGGAACACACCCCGGATACGCAGTATTTT. Translating gives CASSLEREHTPDTQYF. The rearrangement links TRBV5-1 to TRBJ2-3, with TRBD2 matching over 7 bases. The CDR3 extends over 16 amino acids. The V segment lost 4 bases and the J segment 6 bases; nucleotides outside the gene matches: 14. Germline CDR1 SGHRS, CDR2 YFSETQ.

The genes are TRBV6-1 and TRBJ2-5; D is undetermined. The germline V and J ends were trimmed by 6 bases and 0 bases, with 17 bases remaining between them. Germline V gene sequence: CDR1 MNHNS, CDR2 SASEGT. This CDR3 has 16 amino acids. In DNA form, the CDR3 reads TGTGCCAGCAGCCCGGCGTGGGGTCTCGACCAAGAGACCCAGTACTTC. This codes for CASSPAWGLDQETQYF.

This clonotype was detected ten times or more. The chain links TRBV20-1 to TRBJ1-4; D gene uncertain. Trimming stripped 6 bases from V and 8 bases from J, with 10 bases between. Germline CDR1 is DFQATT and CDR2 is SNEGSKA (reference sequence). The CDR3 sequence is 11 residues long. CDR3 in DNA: TGCAGTGCCAGGACTGAGGAAAAACTGTTTTTT. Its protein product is CSARTEEKLFF.

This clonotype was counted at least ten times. The CDR3 DNA reads TGCGCCAGCAGCCAAGATCTCAGCGGGACCTTCATATATACGCAGTATTTT. This sequence encodes CASSQDLSGTFIYTQYF. The chain links TRBV4-1 to TRBJ2-3, with TRBD2 matching 7 bases. In germline, CDR1 is MGHRA, CDR2 YSYEKL. CDR3 length: 17 amino acids. V was clipped by 0 bases and J by 7 bases; unmatched bases: 13.

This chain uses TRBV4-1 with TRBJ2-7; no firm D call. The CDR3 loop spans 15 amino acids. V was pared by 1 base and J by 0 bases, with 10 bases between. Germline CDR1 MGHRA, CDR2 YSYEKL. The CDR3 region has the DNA TGCGCCAGCAGCCAAGTTTTAGGTCCCTCCTACGAGCAGTACTTC. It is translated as CASSQVLGPSYEQYF.

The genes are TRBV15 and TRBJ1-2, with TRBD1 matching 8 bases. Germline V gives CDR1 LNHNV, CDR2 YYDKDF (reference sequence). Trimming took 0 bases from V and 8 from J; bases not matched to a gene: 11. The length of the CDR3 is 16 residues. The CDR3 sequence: CATSREVDRGGRGYTF. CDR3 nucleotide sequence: TGTGCCACCAGCAGAGAGGTCGACAGGGGAGGACGAGGCTACACCTTC.

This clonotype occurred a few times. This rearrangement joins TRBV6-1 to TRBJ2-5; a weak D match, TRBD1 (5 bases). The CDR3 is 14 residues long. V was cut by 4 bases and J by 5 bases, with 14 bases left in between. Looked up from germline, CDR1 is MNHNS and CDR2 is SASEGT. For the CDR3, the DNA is TGTGCCAGCAGTGGGGCAGGGAAGATGGAGACCCAGTACTTC. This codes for CASSGAGKMETQYF.

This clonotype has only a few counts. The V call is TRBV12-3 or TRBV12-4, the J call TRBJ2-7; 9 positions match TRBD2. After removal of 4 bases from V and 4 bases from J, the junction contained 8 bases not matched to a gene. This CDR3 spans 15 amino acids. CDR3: CASSSQGGRVYEQYF. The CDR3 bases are TGTGCCAGCAGTTCCCAGGGCGGGAGGGTATACGAGCAGTACTTC.

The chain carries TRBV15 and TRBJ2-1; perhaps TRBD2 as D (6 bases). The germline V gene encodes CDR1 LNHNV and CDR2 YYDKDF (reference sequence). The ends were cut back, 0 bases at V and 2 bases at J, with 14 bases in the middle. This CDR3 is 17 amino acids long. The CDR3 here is CATSRDPTGVAYNEQFF. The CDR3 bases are TGTGCCACCAGCAGAGATCCGACGGGAGTGGCCTACAATGAGCAGTTCTTC.

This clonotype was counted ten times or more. The CDR3 DNA sequence: TGCGCCAGCAGCCAAGGTCCTGACAATGAGCAGTTCTTC. This gives the protein CASSQGPDNEQFF. The chain employs TRBV4-1 and TRBJ2-1; D is unclear. This CDR3 spans 13 amino acids. The germline V gene has CDR1 MGHRA and CDR2 YSYEKL. V was cut by 1 base and J by 5 bases, with 6 bases left in between.

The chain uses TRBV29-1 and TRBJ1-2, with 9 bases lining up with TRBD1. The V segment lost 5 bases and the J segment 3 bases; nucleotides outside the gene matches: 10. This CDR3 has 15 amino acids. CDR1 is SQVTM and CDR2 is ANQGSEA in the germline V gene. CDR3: CSVTLRDREDYGYTF. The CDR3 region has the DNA TGCAGCGTTACTCTCCGGGACAGGGAGGACTATGGCTACACCTTC.

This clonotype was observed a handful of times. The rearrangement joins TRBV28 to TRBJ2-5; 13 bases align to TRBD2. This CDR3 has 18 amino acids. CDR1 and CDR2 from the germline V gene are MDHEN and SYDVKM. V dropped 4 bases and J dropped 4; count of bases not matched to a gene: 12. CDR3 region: CASSSGLRTSGSGETQYF. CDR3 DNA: TGTGCCAGCAGTTCAGGGCTTCGGACTAGCGGGAGCGGAGAGACCCAGTACTTC.

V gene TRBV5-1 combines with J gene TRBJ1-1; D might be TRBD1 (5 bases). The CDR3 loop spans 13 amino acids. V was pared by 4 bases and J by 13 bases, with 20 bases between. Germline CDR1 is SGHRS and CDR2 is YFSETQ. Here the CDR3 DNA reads TGCGCCAGCAGCAATGGCGGGGGGGGATTGTATTTCTTT. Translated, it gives CASSNGGGGLYFF.

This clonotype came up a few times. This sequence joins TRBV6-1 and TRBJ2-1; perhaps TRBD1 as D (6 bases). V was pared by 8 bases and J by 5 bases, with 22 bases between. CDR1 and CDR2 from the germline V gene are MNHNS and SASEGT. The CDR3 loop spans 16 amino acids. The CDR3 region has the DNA TGTGCCAGCGGAGATTTGTGGGGACAAAGAAACAATGAGCAGTTCTTC. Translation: CASGDLWGQRNNEQFF.

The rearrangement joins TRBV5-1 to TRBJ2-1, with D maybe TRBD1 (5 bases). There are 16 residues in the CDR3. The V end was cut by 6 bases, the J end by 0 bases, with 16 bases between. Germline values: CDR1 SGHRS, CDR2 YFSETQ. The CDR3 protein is CASNPVGRGSYNEQFF. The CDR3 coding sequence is TGCGCCAGCAACCCGGTGGGTAGGGGCTCCTACAATGAGCAGTTCTTC.

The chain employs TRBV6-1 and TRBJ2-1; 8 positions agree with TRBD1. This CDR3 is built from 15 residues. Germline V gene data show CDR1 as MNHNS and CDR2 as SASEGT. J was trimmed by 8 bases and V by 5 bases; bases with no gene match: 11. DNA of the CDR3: TGTGCCAGCAGTACACAGGGGGGCCCGACGCATGAGCAGTTCTTC. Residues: CASSTQGGPTHEQFF.

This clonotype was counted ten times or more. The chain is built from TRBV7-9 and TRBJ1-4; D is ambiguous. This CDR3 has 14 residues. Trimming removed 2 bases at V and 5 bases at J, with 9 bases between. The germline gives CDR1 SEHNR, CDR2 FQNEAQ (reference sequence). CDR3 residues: CASSLREINEKLFF. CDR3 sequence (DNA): TGTGCCAGCAGCTTACGAGAAATAAATGAAAAACTGTTTTTT.

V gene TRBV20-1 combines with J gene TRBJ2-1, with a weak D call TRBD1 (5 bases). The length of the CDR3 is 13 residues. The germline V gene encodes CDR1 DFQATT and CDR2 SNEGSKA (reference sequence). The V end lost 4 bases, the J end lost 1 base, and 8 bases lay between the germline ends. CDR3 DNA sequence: TGCAGTGCTATTCAGGGTTCCTACAATGAGCAGTTCTTC. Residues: CSAIQGSYNEQFF.

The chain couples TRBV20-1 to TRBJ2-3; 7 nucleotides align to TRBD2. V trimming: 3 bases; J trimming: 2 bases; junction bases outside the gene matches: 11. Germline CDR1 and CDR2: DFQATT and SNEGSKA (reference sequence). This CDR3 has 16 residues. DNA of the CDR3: TGCAGTGCTAGCTCGCCGGAGGGGACTAACACAGATACGCAGTATTTT. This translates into CSASSPEGTNTDTQYF.